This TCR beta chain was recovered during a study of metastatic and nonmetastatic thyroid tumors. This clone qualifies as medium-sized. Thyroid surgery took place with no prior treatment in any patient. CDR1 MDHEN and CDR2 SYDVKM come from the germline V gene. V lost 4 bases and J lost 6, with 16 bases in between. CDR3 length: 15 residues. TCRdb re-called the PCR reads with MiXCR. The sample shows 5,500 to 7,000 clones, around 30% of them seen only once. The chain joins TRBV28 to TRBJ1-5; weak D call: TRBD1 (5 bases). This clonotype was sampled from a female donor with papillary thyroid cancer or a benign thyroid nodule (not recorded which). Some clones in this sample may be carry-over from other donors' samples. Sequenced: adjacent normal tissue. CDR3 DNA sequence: TGTGCCAGCAGTTACCACCGAGGGGAGGGTCAGCCCCAGCATTTT. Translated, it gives CASSYHRGEGQPQHF.